This note documents a single T cell receptor (beta chain) sequence. Its antigen is as yet unknown. The data derive from a study of OX40 agonist ivuxolimab in advanced cancers. Study information: People who had prior anti-PD-1, anti-PD-L1 or anti-CTLA-4 therapy could take part, and under 45% had some.

Trimming took 5 bases from V and 3 from J, leaving 13 bases between them. Germline lookup yields CDR1 SGHNT and CDR2 YENEEA. CDR3 length: 14 amino acids. The assay was immunoSEQ multiplex PCR, and TCRdb's table has in-frame clones only and misses some. Here the sample spans about 45,000 clones, more than 75% being singletons. Points from the study as a whole: At 0.1 to 3.0 mg/kg, CD4+ and CD8+ blood T cells expanded clonally by week 6.

The gene calls are TRBV11-3 and TRBJ1-1; D gene unclear. This sequence originates from an adult with an advanced solid tumor such as melanoma, head and neck, liver or kidney cancer. The specimen was CD4+ or CD8+ T cells sorted from blood, collected in a trial of the OX40 agonist ivuxolimab. The DNA of the CDR3 is TGTGCCAGCAGCCCCCCGAACGCCCACACTGAAGCTTTCTTT. Protein: CASSPPNAHTEAFF.